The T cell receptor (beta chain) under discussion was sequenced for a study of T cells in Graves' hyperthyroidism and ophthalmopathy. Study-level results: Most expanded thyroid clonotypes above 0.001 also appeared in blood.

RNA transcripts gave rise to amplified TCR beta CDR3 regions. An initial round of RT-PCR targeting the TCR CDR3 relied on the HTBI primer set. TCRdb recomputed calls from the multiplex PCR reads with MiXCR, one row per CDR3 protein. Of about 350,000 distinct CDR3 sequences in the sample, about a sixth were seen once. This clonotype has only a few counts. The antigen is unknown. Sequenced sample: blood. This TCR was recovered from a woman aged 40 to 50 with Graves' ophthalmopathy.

CDR3: CAWSATQGYQPQHF. DNA of the CDR3: TGTGCCTGGAGCGCCACACAGGGGTATCAGCCCCAGCATTTT. The V gene is TRBV30, the J gene TRBJ1-5; 7 bases match TRBD1. The V gene's germline CDR1 is GTSNPN and CDR2 SVGIG (reference sequence). This CDR3 contains 14 residues. V was pared by 3 bases and J by 5 bases, with 7 bases of the junction left unmatched.